Ten or more counts support the clone carrying this TCR beta chain. No antigen is known for it. This sample was included in a study of T cell repertoires in cytomegalovirus infection. Study-wide context: In public TCR beta signatures, there were indications of both CMV infection and matching HLA type.

Germline CDR1 reads SGHTA; CDR2 reads FQGNSA. The V gene lost 5 bases and the J gene lost 1 base, with 11 bases spanning the gap. This CDR3 comprises 14 residues. TCRdb reprocessed the reads with MiXCR, giving one entry per CDR3 protein. The sample has under 450,000 distinct CDR3 sequences; roughly a third are singletons. Study-wide results and caveats: The response measured ex vivo was dominated by TCR beta clonotypes (HLA-C-restricted and CMV-specific).

The V and J genes are TRBV7-2 and TRBJ1-1; possibly TRBD1 for D (5 bases). The sample was cultured PBMCs, taken from culture after CMV antigen stimulation. The TCR was taken from a human donor in good health (CMV status not recorded). Some clones in this sample may be carry-over from other donors' samples. CDR3 nucleotide sequence: TGTGCCAGCAGCATTTACAGGAGGAACACTGAAGCTTTCTTT. This sequence encodes CASSIYRRNTEAFF.